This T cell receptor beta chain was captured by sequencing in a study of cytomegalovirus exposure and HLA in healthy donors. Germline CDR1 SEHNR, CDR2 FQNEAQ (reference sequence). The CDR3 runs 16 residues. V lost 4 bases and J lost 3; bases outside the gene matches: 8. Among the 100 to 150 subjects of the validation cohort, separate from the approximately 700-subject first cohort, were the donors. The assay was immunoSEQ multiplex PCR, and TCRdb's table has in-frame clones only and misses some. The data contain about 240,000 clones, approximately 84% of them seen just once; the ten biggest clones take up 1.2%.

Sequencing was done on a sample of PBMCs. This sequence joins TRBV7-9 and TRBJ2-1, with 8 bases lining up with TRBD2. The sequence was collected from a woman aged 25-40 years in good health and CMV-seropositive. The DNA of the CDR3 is TGTGCCAGCAGCTCTACTAGCGGAGTCTACTACAATGAGCAGTTCTTC. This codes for CASSSTSGVYYNEQFF.